These 15 T cell receptor beta chains were all obtained from the same sample, sequenced in a study of cytomegalovirus exposure and HLA in healthy donors. A multiplex PCR was run with 60 Vbeta primers and 13 Jbeta primers. Profiling relied on immunoSEQ multiplex PCR, and the TCRdb table lists in-frame clones only, not all of them. The data contain roughly 200,000 clones, 82% of them singletons. Sequencing used PBMCs. These receptors all come from a woman aged 40 to 55 in good health and CMV-seronegative.

A single count supports this clone. The chain couples TRBV18 to TRBJ1-1; 9 nucleotides align to TRBD1. The germline V gene has CDR1 KGHSH and CDR2 LQKENI. The junction had 10 bases not matched to a gene; V was cut back by 3 bases and J by 5 bases. The length of the CDR3 is 16 residues. The CDR3 here is CASSPLTTGGNTEAFF. The CDR3 DNA follows: TGTGCCAGCTCACCTTTAACGACAGGGGGGAATACTGAAGCTTTCTTT.

The chain is built from TRBV27 and TRBJ2-5; 8 positions agree with TRBD2. Trimming removed 5 bases from V and 5 bases from J; junction bases left unmatched: 10. CDR1 and CDR2 (germline): MNHEY, SMNVEV (reference sequence). The CDR3 loop spans 15 amino acids. CDR3 coding DNA: TGTGCCAGCAGTCTCAAAGCGGGAGCGGGGGAGACCCAGTACTTC. It encodes CASSLKAGAGETQYF.

V is TRBV7-2 and J is TRBJ1-4; perhaps TRBD1 as D (5 bases). Trimming took 2 bases from V and 4 from J, leaving 8 bases between them. The CDR3 contains 14 residues. Germline-derived CDR1 and CDR2 are SGHTA and FQGNSA. The CDR3 region is CASSLQGHNEKLFF. The CDR3 nucleotides read TGTGCCAGCAGCTTACAAGGACATAATGAAAAACTGTTTTTT. Full variable domain (missing parts from reference TRBV7-2 and TRBJ1-4): GAGVSQSPSNKVTEKGKDVELRCDPISGHTALYWYRQSLGQGLEFLIYFQGNSAPDKSGLPSDRFSAERTGGSVSTLTIQRTQQEDSAVYLCASSLQGHNEKLFFGSGTQLSVL.

This clone is a singleton in its sample. The genes are TRBV10-1 and TRBJ2-5; D possibly corresponds to TRBD1 (6 bases). Trimming left V 6 bases short and J 2 bases short, with 13 bases between. The CDR3 totals 14 residues. Germline CDR1 WNHNN, CDR2 SYGVQD (reference sequence). The CDR3 nucleotides read TGCGCCAGCAGCAGGGGCGGCCCGCAAGAGACCCAGTACTTC. It is translated as CASSRGGPQETQYF.

The chain couples TRBV2 to TRBJ2-1, with a weak D call TRBD1 (5 bases). This CDR3 has 13 amino acids. Trimming took off 2 bases at V and 8 bases at J, with 10 bases between the two ends. Germline-derived CDR1 and CDR2 are SNHLY and FYNNEI. Here the CDR3 DNA reads TGTGCCAGCAGTGAAAGCAGGGCACATGAGCAGTTCTTC. Translating it yields CASSESRAHEQFF.

The chain combines TRBV4-1 with TRBJ1-1; D uncertain. This CDR3 has 13 amino acids. Per germline, CDR1 MGHRA and CDR2 YSYEKL. Trimming removed 8 bases from V and 1 base from J, with 11 bases in between. The DNA for the CDR3 is TGCGCCAGCCAAGACCGACAGAACACTGAAGCTTTCTTT. This translates into CASQDRQNTEAFF.

V gene TRBV9 combines with J gene TRBJ1-2; D unresolved. Per the germline V gene, CDR1 is SGDLS and CDR2 is YYNGEE. CDR3 size: 14 residues. Deletions cut 0 bases from V and 8 bases from J, with 14 bases between. In nucleotides, the CDR3 is TGTGCCAGCAGCGTAGTCTCCGGACTCGGCGGCTACACCTTC. Translated, it gives CASSVVSGLGGYTF. Together with reference TRBV9 and TRBJ1-2, the CDR3 gives the full variable domain: DSGVTQTPKHLITATGQRVTLRCSPRSGDLSVYWYQQSLDQGLQFLIQYYNGEERAKGNILERFSAQQFPDLHSELNLSSLELGDSALYFCASSVVSGLGGYTFGSGTRLTVV.

The rearrangement uses TRBV9 and TRBJ2-4; 11 positions match TRBD2. Trimming took 0 bases from V and 6 from J; bases not matched to a gene: 2. The germline V gene encodes CDR1 SGDLS and CDR2 YYNGEE. This CDR3 is 15 amino acids long. The CDR3 DNA sequence: TGTGCCAGCAGCGTAGGGACTAGCGGGTCAAACATTCAGTACTTC. It specifies CASSVGTSGSNIQYF. The full variable domain, with the rest looked up from reference TRBV9 and TRBJ2-4, is DSGVTQTPKHLITATGQRVTLRCSPRSGDLSVYWYQQSLDQGLQFLIQYYNGEERAKGNILERFSAQQFPDLHSELNLSSLELGDSALYFCASSVGTSGSNIQYFGAGTRLSVL.

This chain connects TRBV19 to TRBJ1-3, with no clear D. V lost 0 bases, J lost 4 bases, and 4 bases lay in between. Germline values: CDR1 LNHDA, CDR2 SQIVND (reference sequence). The CDR3 spans 13 residues. CDR3 sequence (DNA): TGTGCCAGTAGTATAGATCAAGGAAACACCATATATTTT. This codes for CASSIDQGNTIYF. Full variable domain (remainder filled in from reference TRBV19 and TRBJ1-3): DGGITQSPKYLFRKEGQNVTLSCEQNLNHDAMYWYRQDPGQGLRLIYYSQIVNDFQKGDIAEGYSVSREKKESFPLTVTSAQKNPTAFYLCASSIDQGNTIYFGEGSWLTVV.

V is TRBV27 and J is TRBJ1-1; D ambiguous. V shed 0 bases and J shed 7 bases, with 9 bases lying between them. The CDR3 covers 13 residues. CDR1 is MNHEY, CDR2 SMNVEV, per germline (reference sequence). DNA of the CDR3: TGTGCCAGCAGTTTATCGAGGTTGAATGAAGCTTTCTTT. Translating gives CASSLSRLNEAFF.

The V and J genes are TRBV7-2 and TRBJ2-7; TRBD2 matches 7 bases. Germline values: CDR1 SGHTA, CDR2 FQGNSA. CDR3 length: 15 residues. V was clipped by 4 bases and J by 0 bases; unmatched bases: 6. The CDR3 DNA reads as TGTGCCAGCAGCTCCACTAGCGTAAGCTCCTACGAGCAGTACTTC. Translated: CASSSTSVSSYEQYF.

The chain has TRBV19 and TRBJ1-5, with a possible D match to TRBD1 (5 bases). There are 18 residues in the CDR3. CDR1 and CDR2 from the germline V gene are LNHDA and SQIVND (reference sequence). V was clipped by 7 bases and J by 0 bases, with 22 bases between them. CDR3 in amino acids: CASTDLLGAGYSNQPQHF. Here the CDR3 DNA reads TGTGCCAGTACCGATCTCCTTGGGGCAGGTTATAGCAATCAGCCCCAGCATTTT. The full variable domain, completed using reference TRBV19 and TRBJ1-5, is DGGITQSPKYLFRKEGQNVTLSCEQNLNHDAMYWYRQDPGQGLRLIYYSQIVNDFQKGDIAEGYSVSREKKESFPLTVTSAQKNPTAFYLCASTDLLGAGYSNQPQHFGDGTRLSIL.

V usage is TRBV30 and J usage is TRBJ1-2; 8 bases are shared with TRBD1. V was pared by 2 bases and J by 7 bases, with 3 bases of the junction left unmatched. There are 12 residues in the CDR3. CDR1 and CDR2 (germline): GTSNPN, SVGIG (reference sequence). CDR3 in amino acids: CAWSLTGAGYTF. The CDR3 DNA follows: TGTGCCTGGAGTCTGACAGGGGCTGGCTACACCTTC.

The genes are TRBV19 and TRBJ2-5, with a weak D call TRBD1 (7 bases). This CDR3 is 14 amino acids long. From germline, CDR1 is LNHDA and CDR2 SQIVND (reference sequence). V lost 5 bases, J lost 5 bases, and 15 bases lay in between. CDR3 nucleotide sequence: TGTGCCAGTAGTGAGACAGGGAGCGGGGAGACCCAGTACTTC. Protein product: CASSETGSGETQYF.

The gene calls are TRBV7-9 and TRBJ1-1; D not certain. CDR3 length: 12 amino acids. Germline V gene sequence: CDR1 SEHNR, CDR2 FQNEAQ (reference sequence). Trimming shortened V by 8 bases and J by 5 bases, and 12 bases separated the two germline ends. The CDR3 loop is CASLAEGTEAFF. The CDR3 DNA sequence: TGTGCCAGCCTTGCTGAGGGTACTGAAGCTTTCTTT.